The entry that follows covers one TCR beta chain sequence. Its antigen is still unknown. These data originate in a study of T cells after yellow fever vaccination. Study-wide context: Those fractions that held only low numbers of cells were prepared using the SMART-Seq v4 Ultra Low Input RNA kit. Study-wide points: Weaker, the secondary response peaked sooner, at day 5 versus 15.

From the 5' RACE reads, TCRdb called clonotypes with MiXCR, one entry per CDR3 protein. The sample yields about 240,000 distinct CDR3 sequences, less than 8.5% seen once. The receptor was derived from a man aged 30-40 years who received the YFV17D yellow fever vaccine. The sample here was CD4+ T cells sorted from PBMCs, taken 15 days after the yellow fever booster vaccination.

The chain's CDR3 is CASSRGQYGYTF. CDR3 DNA: TGTGCCAGCAGCCGGGGACAGTATGGCTACACCTTC. The chain joins TRBV12-3 or TRBV12-4 to TRBJ1-2; TRBD1 agrees at 7 bases. V dropped 6 bases and J dropped 5; count of bases not matched to a gene: 3. The CDR3 is 12 residues long.